One sample yielded the 7 T cell receptor beta chains listed below, sequenced in a study of blood T cell repertoires in COVID-19. Sequencing was performed with immunoSEQ multiplex PCR; in TCRdb, only in-frame clones are kept and a portion is missing. The sample includes some 200,000 clones, around 87% of them seen just once. Sample: PBMCs or T cells enriched from blood (not recorded which). The receptor set was obtained from a woman aged 18-29 years in a cohort exposed to, infected with or recovered from COVID-19 (not recorded which).

The rearrangement uses TRBV5-1 and TRBJ1-3, with 7 nucleotides matching TRBD1. V trimming: 4 bases; J trimming: 0 bases; junction bases outside the gene matches: 10. The CDR3 runs 17 residues. Germline CDR1 reads SGHRS; CDR2 reads YFSETQ. The CDR3 DNA is TGCGCCAGCAGCCCGGGACAGCTACTATCCTCTGGAAACACCATATATTTT. As protein: CASSPGQLLSSGNTIYF.

This chain joins TRBV7-2 and TRBJ1-5; D might be TRBD1 (6 bases). Germline CDR1 reads SGHTA; CDR2 reads FQGNSA. V lost 3 bases and J 3 bases, leaving 15 bases between the germline ends. The CDR3 has 16 amino acids. In DNA, the CDR3 is TGTGCCAGCAGCTTCGGGGGGGCGCGTGACAATCAGCCCCAGCATTTT. Translated: CASSFGGARDNQPQHF.

The chain uses TRBV27 and TRBJ2-2, with 7 bases identical to TRBD2. Germline V gene data show CDR1 as MNHEY and CDR2 as SMNVEV (reference sequence). This CDR3 is 14 amino acids long. With V trimmed by 1 base and J by 7 bases, 3 bases remained unmatched. CDR3 sequence (DNA): TGTGCCAGCAGTTTATTTGCGGGGGTCGGGGAGCTGTTTTTT. It translates to CASSLFAGVGELFF.

The gene calls are TRBV28 and TRBJ1-2, with unresolved D. The germline V gene has CDR1 MDHEN and CDR2 SYDVKM. The CDR3 covers 14 residues. Trimming took off 2 bases at V and 2 bases at J, with 9 bases between the two ends. The DNA of the CDR3 is TGTGCCAGCAGTTTACAGGCTGCCAACTATGGCTACACCTTC. It translates to CASSLQAANYGYTF.

The V gene is TRBV6-5, the J gene TRBJ1-5, with TRBD1 identical over 8 bases. After removal of 8 bases from V and 5 bases from J, the junction contained 5 bases not matched to a gene. Per the germline V gene, CDR1 is MNHEY and CDR2 is SVGAGI. The CDR3 length is 13 residues. The CDR3 DNA reads as TGTGCCAGCGAACCGACAGGGGATCAGCCCCAGCATTTT. Translated: CASEPTGDQPQHF.

CDR3 protein: CATNWDGTDSNQPQHF. CDR3 bases: TGTGCCACCAACTGGGACGGGACAGATAGCAATCAGCCCCAGCATTTT. The genes are TRBV28 and TRBJ1-5; 7 bases are shared with TRBD1. From germline, CDR1 is MDHEN and CDR2 SYDVKM. Losses at the gene ends were 10 bases for V and 0 bases for J; bases not matched to a gene: 12. The CDR3 extends over 16 amino acids.

The chain links TRBV10-3 to TRBJ1-6, with 10 bases identical to TRBD1. The germline V gene encodes CDR1 ENHRY and CDR2 SYGVKD. This CDR3 is built from 14 residues. V trimming: 6 bases; J trimming: 7 bases; junction bases outside the gene matches: 3. The CDR3 DNA follows: TGTGCCATCAGAGGGACAGGGGAAAATTCACCCCTCCACTTT. Translating gives CAIRGTGENSPLHF.